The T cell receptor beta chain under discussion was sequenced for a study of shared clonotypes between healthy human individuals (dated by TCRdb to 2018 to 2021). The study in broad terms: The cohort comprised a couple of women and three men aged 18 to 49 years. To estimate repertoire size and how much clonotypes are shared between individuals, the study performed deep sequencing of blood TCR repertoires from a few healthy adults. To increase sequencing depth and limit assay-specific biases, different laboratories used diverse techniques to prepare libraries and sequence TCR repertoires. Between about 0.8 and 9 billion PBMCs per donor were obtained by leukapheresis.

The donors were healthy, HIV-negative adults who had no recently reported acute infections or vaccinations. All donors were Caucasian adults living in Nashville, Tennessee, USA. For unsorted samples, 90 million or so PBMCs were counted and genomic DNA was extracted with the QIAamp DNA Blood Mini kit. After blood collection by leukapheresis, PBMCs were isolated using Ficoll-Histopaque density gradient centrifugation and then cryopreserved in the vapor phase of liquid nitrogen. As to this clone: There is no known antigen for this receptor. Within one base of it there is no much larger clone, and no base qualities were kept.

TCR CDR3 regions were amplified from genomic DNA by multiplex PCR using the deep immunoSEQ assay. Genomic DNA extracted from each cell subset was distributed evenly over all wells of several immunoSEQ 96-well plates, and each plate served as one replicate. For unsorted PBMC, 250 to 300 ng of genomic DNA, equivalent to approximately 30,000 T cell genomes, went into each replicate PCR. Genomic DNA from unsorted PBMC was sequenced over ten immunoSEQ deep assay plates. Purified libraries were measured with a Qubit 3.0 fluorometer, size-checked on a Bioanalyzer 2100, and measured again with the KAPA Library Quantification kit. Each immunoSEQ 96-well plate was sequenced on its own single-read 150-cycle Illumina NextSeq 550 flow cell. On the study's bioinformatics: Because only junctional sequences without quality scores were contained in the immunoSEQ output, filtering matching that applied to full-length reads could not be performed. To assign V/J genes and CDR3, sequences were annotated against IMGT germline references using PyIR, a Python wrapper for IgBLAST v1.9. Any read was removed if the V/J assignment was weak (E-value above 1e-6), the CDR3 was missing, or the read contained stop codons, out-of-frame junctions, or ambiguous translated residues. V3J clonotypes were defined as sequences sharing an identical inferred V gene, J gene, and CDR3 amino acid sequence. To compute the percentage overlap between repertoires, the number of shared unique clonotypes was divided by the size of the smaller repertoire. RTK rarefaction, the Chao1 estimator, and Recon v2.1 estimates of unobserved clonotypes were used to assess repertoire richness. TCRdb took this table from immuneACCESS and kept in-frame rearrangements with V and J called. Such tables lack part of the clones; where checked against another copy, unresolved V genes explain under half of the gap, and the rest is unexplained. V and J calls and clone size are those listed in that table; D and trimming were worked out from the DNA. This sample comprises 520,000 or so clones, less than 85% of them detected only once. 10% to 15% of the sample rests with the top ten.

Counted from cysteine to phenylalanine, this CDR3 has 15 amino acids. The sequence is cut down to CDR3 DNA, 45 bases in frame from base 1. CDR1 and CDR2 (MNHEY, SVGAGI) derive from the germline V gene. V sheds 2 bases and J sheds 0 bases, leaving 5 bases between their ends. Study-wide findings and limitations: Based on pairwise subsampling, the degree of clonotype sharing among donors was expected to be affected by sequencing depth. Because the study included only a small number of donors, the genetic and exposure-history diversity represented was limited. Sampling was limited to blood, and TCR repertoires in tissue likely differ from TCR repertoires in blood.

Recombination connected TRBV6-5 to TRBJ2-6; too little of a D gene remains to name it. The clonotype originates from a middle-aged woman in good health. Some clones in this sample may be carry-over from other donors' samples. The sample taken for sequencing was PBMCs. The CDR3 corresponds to CASSYASSGANVLTF. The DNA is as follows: TGTGCCAGCAGTTACGCGAGCTCTGGGGCCAACGTCCTGACTTTC.